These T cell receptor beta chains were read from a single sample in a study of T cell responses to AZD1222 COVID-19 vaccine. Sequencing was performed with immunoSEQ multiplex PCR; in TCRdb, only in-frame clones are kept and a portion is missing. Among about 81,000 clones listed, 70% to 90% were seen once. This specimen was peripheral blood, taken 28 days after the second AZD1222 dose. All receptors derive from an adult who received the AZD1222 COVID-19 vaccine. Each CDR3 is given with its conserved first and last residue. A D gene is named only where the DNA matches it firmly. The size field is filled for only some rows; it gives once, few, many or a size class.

DNA: TGTGCCAGCAGCCCGCGTGGAGATACGCAGTATTTT
CDR3: CASSPRGDTQYF
D: NA
J: TRBJ2-3
V: TRBV12-3/TRBV12-4
length: 12
size: NA

DNA: TGTGCCAGCAGTGTGTTAGTCGCTCAGCCCCAGCATTTT
CDR3: CASSVLVAQPQHF
D: NA
J: TRBJ1-5
V: TRBV2
length: 13
size: NA

DNA: TGTGCCAGCAGCTTAGACTCACCCCTCCACTTT
CDR3: CASSLDSPLHF
D: NA
J: TRBJ1-6
V: TRBV7-9
length: 11
size: NA

DNA: TGTGCCAGCAGTACCCCGTCCCTTCTAGCGGGGGGCTACGAGCAGTACTTC
CDR3: CASSTPSLLAGGYEQYF
D: TRBD2
J: TRBJ2-7
V: TRBV28
length: 17
size: NA

DNA: TGCGCCAGCAGCCAAGACTGGGGGCGAGCAGATACGCAGTATTTT
CDR3: CASSQDWGRADTQYF
D: NA
J: TRBJ2-3
V: TRBV4-3
length: 15
size: once

DNA: TGTGCCAGTAGTATAGTCCTTGGACGACCTTTGGACACCATATATTTT
CDR3: CASSIVLGRPLDTIYF
D: NA
J: TRBJ1-3
V: TRBV19
length: 16
size: NA

DNA: TGTGCCAGCAGTTTATCCCACGGGGATGCTAATGAAAAACTGTTTTTT
CDR3: CASSLSHGDANEKLFF
D: NA
J: TRBJ1-4
V: TRBV27
length: 16
size: NA

DNA: TGTGCCAGCACCCCTGCTTCGAACACCCCCCCCAGCCCCAGCGGGAGGATAGGGACCCAGTACTTC
CDR3: CASTPASNTPPSPSGRIGTQYF
D: TRBD2
J: TRBJ2-5
V: TRBV7-8
length: 22
size: NA

DNA: TGTGCCAGCAGCGAGGTTAGCGGGGGGGCCGCAGATACGCAGTATTTT
CDR3: CASSEVSGGAADTQYF
D: TRBD2
J: TRBJ2-3
V: TRBV9
length: 16
size: NA

DNA: TGTGCCAGCAGTGAATATGGGCCTTATAATTCACCCCTCCACTTT
CDR3: CASSEYGPYNSPLHF
D: NA
J: TRBJ1-6
V: TRBV25-1
length: 15
size: few

DNA: TGTGCCAGCAGCTTAGGCCCTGAGGGTTCACCCTCCACAGATACGCAGTATTTT
CDR3: CASSLGPEGSPSTDTQYF
D: NA
J: TRBJ2-3
V: TRBV7-6
length: 18
size: NA

DNA: TGTGCCAGCAGTTCACCGACAGGGGGGTTACGTAATTCACCCCTCCACTTT
CDR3: CASSSPTGGLRNSPLHF
D: TRBD1
J: TRBJ1-6
V: TRBV27
length: 17
size: once

DNA: TGTGCCAGCCATCGGGACCGAGGGGATACGCAGTATTTT
CDR3: CASHRDRGDTQYF
D: NA
J: TRBJ2-3
V: TRBV25-1
length: 13
size: NA

DNA: TGTGCCAGCAAGGGGGTAGCGGGTTACACAGATACGCAGTATTTT
CDR3: CASKGVAGYTDTQYF
D: NA
J: TRBJ2-3
V: TRBV2
length: 15
size: NA

DNA: TGCGCCAGCAGCTTGGACCCAGGGTCAGGTGGCTACACCTTC
CDR3: CASSLDPGSGGYTF
D: NA
J: TRBJ1-2
V: TRBV5-1
length: 14
size: NA

DNA: TGTGCCAGCAGCCCAGGGGGGACTCGCAATCAGCCCCAGCATTTT
CDR3: CASSPGGTRNQPQHF
D: TRBD1
J: TRBJ1-5
V: TRBV9
length: 15
size: NA

DNA: TGTGCCAGCTCGCCAGGGACAGGACAAGAGACCCAGTACTTC
CDR3: CASSPGTGQETQYF
D: TRBD1
J: TRBJ2-5
V: TRBV18
length: 14
size: NA

DNA: TGTGCCAGCAAGGGGAATGAAAAACTGTTTTTT
CDR3: CASKGNEKLFF
D: NA
J: TRBJ1-4
V: TRBV27
length: 11
size: NA

DNA: TGTGCCAGCAGGGGGACGGACCACAGCCTATACGAGCAGTACTTC
CDR3: CASRGTDHSLYEQYF
D: NA
J: TRBJ2-7
V: TRBV28
length: 15
size: NA

DNA: TGTGCCAGCTCTTCTGACGGCATGGGCAATCAGCCCCAGCATTTT
CDR3: CASSSDGMGNQPQHF
D: NA
J: TRBJ1-5
V: TRBV11-2
length: 15
size: NA

DNA: TGTGCCAGCAGCCCATCGACAGATTCCTACGAGCAGTACTTC
CDR3: CASSPSTDSYEQYF
D: NA
J: TRBJ2-7
V: TRBV11-2
length: 14
size: NA

DNA: TGTGCCAGCAGTCTCCCAGGGGGACTGGATACTGAAGCTTTCTTT
CDR3: CASSLPGGLDTEAFF
D: TRBD1
J: TRBJ1-1
V: TRBV28
length: 15
size: NA

DNA: TGTGCCAGCAGCTTGGGTCAGGGATTCACTGAAGCTTTCTTT
CDR3: CASSLGQGFTEAFF
D: NA
J: TRBJ1-1
V: TRBV5-4
length: 14
size: few

DNA: TGTGCCAGCAGCTTGCAGGGGCAAGAACAGCCCCAGCATTTT
CDR3: CASSLQGQEQPQHF
D: NA
J: TRBJ1-5
V: TRBV5-4
length: 14
size: NA

DNA: TGTGCCAGCAGCGACGATAGGGGCAGGGTCACCGGGGAGCTGTTTTTT
CDR3: CASSDDRGRVTGELFF
D: NA
J: TRBJ2-2
V: TRBV14
length: 16
size: NA

DNA: TGTGCCAGCAGCGAACCCGCCCCCGGGGAGCTGTTTTTT
CDR3: CASSEPAPGELFF
D: NA
J: TRBJ2-2
V: TRBV11-3
length: 13
size: NA

DNA: TGTGCCAGCAACCCGACGGGGCTGACCGGCGGGGAGCTGTTTTTT
CDR3: CASNPTGLTGGELFF
D: NA
J: TRBJ2-2
V: TRBV9
length: 15
size: NA

DNA: TGTGCCAGCAGTTACGGGGCGGGGGCCACTGAAGCTTTCTTT
CDR3: CASSYGAGATEAFF
D: NA
J: TRBJ1-1
V: TRBV6-5
length: 14
size: NA